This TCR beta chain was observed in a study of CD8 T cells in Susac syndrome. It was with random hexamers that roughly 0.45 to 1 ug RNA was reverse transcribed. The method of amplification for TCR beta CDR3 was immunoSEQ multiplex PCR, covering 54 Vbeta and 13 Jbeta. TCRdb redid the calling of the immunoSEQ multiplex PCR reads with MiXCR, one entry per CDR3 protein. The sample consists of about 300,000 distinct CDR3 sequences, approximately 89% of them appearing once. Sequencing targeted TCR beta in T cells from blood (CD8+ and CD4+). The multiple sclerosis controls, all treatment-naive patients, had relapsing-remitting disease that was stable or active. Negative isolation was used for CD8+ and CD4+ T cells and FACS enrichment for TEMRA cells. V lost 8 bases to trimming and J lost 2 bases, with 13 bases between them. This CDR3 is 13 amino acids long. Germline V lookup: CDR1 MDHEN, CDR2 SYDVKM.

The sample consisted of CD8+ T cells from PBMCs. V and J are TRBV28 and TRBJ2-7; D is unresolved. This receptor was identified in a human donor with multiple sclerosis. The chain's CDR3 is CASRPALTYEQYF. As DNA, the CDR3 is TGTGCCAGCCGCCCCGCCCTAACCTACGAGCAGTACTTC.